This section outlines one T cell receptor beta chain sequence together with its context. What it binds is not known. TCRdb's copy holds only in-frame clones and misses some; the assay was immunoSEQ multiplex PCR. Of about 160,000 clones in the sample, more than 75% were seen once. The CDR3 consists of 13 residues. Germline-derived CDR1 and CDR2 are SGHKS and YYEKEE (reference sequence). Trimming took 0 bases from V and 7 from J, leaving 11 bases between them. The record originates from a study of T cell responses to AZD1222 COVID-19 vaccine. Study observations and caveats: Only 6 or 7 individuals given AZD1222 were seropositive at baseline. Regions left unmutated in variants are reportedly the target of nearly half of spike-specific TCRs. Clonal diversity may have been underestimated, and the donors were mostly white British, with more females than males.

Pooled in the analysis were second doses at about 4 or about 12 weeks. Sequencing was performed on peripheral blood, taken 28 days after the second AZD1222 dose. The sequence was collected from an adult who received the AZD1222 COVID-19 vaccine. This chain uses TRBV5-5 with TRBJ2-7; no clear D gene. The CDR3 DNA sequence: TGTGCCAGCAGCTTGGATTCGAGCCTTGAGCAGTACTTC. It translates to CASSLDSSLEQYF.